This T cell receptor (beta chain) comes out of a study of T cells after yellow fever vaccination. Turning to the study itself: Those fractions that held only low numbers of cells were prepared using the SMART-Seq v4 Ultra Low Input RNA kit. Study-wide findings and caveats: Across the CD4 and CD8 compartments, a small share of clonotypes was present in both. Post-booster samples contained most primary-vaccination clones (approximately 97% CD4, about 90% CD8).

This clonotype was counted at least ten times. Antigen specificity is unknown. The CDR3 spans 14 residues. The ends were cut back, 0 bases at V and 5 bases at J, with 11 bases in the middle. The authors made TCR cDNA by 5'RACE template switching, adding a universal primer site and UMIs. A single record per CDR3 protein comes from TCRdb applying MiXCR to the 5' RACE reads. The table includes over 300,000 distinct CDR3 sequences, about 4% detected once. The TCR was taken from a man younger than 35 who received the YFV17D yellow fever vaccine. V gene TRBV23-1 combines with J gene TRBJ2-7, with D possibly TRBD2 on 6 matching bases. TRBV23-1 is identified as an open reading frame with a role that is uncertain. Sample: PBMCs, taken 5 days after the yellow fever booster vaccination. The CDR3 coding sequence is TGCGCCAGCAGTCAATCGTGGATAGCGGACGAGCAGTACGTC. As protein: CASSQSWIADEQYV.